This passage covers 14 T cell receptor beta chains from one sample sequenced in a study of radiation and T cells in renal cell carcinoma. TCRdb's copy holds only in-frame clones and misses some; the assay was immunoSEQ multiplex PCR. The table shows some 130,000 clones, with approximately 78% occurring only once. The time point: blood 2 weeks post-SBRT. Treatment described: 15 Gy SBRT to primary tumor, nephrectomy 4 weeks later. The specimen comprised blood, sampled from a patient whose treatment included radiotherapy and nephrectomy. These receptors were collected from a woman aged 55-70 years with renal cell carcinoma.

The chain joins TRBV19 to TRBJ1-2; weak D call: TRBD1 (6 bases). Trimming pared 5 bases from V and 4 bases from J, leaving 14 bases between. Germline CDR1 is LNHDA and CDR2 is SQIVND (reference sequence). The CDR3 length is 14 residues. This CDR3 is CASSLGTSLYGYTF. CDR3 nucleotides: TGTGCCAGTAGTCTCGGGACATCACTCTATGGCTACACCTTC.

This chain uses TRBV7-2 with TRBJ1-2; D gene uncertain. The CDR3 consists of 13 residues. V was shortened by 1 base and J by 5 bases, with 8 bases between the two germline ends. The V gene's germline CDR1 is SGHTA and CDR2 FQGNSA. In DNA, the CDR3 is TGTGCCAGCAGCTTAGGCCATTTTTATGGCTACACCTTC. This gives the protein CASSLGHFYGYTF.

The chain joins TRBV7-9 to TRBJ1-5, with D unclear. V shed 5 bases and J shed 0 bases, with 14 bases lying between them. CDR3 length: 16 residues. Germline loops: CDR1 SEHNR, CDR2 FQNEAQ (reference sequence). The CDR3 nucleotides read TGTGCCAGCAGCCCCCAGAGCGCTTATAGCAATCAGCCCCAGCATTTT. Translation: CASSPQSAYSNQPQHF.

The chain links TRBV13 to TRBJ1-4; perhaps TRBD1 as D (6 bases). V was shortened by 6 bases and J by 0 bases, with 8 bases between the two germline ends. The CDR3 loop spans 14 amino acids. Germline V gene lookup returns CDR1 PRHDT and CDR2 FYEKMQ (reference sequence). CDR3 in DNA: TGTGCCAGCAGGCACAGGGCAACTAATGAAAAACTGTTTTTT. It yields the protein CASRHRATNEKLFF. Looking up the rest from reference TRBV13 and TRBJ1-4 gives the full variable domain: AAGVIQSPRHLIKEKRETATLKCYPIPRHDTVYWYQQGPGQDPQFLISFYEKMQSDKGSIPDRFSAQQFSDYHSELNMSSLELGDSALYFCASRHRATNEKLFFGSGTQLSVL.

The chain joins TRBV28 to TRBJ2-2; 8 bases fit TRBD2. J gave up 4 bases and V 3 bases, and 7 bases lay outside the gene matches. The CDR3 sequence is 16 residues long. Per the germline V gene, CDR1 is MDHEN and CDR2 is SYDVKM. Here the CDR3 DNA reads TGTGCCAGCAGTTTGCTAAGCGGGAGTGTCACCGGGGAGCTGTTTTTT. Protein: CASSLLSGSVTGELFF.

The table lists this clone with a count of one. This sequence joins TRBV19 and TRBJ2-7; 8 nucleotides match TRBD2. Germline V gives CDR1 LNHDA, CDR2 SQIVND (reference sequence). There are 15 residues in the CDR3. V dropped 5 bases and J dropped 5; count of bases not matched to a gene: 11. This CDR3 is CASSLQSGRIDEQYF. The CDR3 nucleotides are TGTGCCAGTAGTCTTCAAAGCGGGAGAATCGACGAGCAGTACTTC.

The table lists this clone with a few counts. This chain links TRBV2 with TRBJ1-5, with unresolved D. The germline V gene has CDR1 SNHLY and CDR2 FYNNEI. This CDR3 has 13 residues. V lost 6 bases, J lost 4 bases, and 10 bases lay in between. This CDR3 is CASRADLNQPQHF. In DNA, the CDR3 is TGTGCCAGCAGGGCGGACCTGAATCAGCCCCAGCATTTT. Complete variable domain (other parts from reference TRBV2 and TRBJ1-5): EPEVTQTPSHQVTQMGQEVILRCVPISNHLYFYWYRQILGQKVEFLVSFYNNEISEKSEIFDDQFSVERPDGSNFTLKIRSTKLEDSAMYFCASRADLNQPQHFGDGTRLSIL.

The table lists this clone with a count of one. The chain is built from TRBV10-3 and TRBJ2-5, with D possibly TRBD1 on 6 matching bases. Trimming cost V 0 bases and J 7 bases, with 12 bases left between them. This CDR3 is 14 amino acids long. The germline gives CDR1 ENHRY, CDR2 SYGVKD. The CDR3 DNA sequence: TGTGCCATCAGTGAGTCGGGGGCCCTTGGGACCCAGTACTTC. Translation gives CAISESGALGTQYF.

This clone was seen just once. The CDR3 is CASSRSTRGRGDEKLFF. The CDR3 nucleotides are TGCGCCAGCAGCCGTTCGACGAGGGGGCGGGGAGATGAAAAACTGTTTTTT. This chain connects TRBV5-1 to TRBJ1-4; 7 nucleotides match TRBD1. Germline CDR1 is SGHRS and CDR2 is YFSETQ. V lost 4 bases to trimming and J lost 6 bases; unmatched junction nucleotides: 15. The CDR3 runs 17 residues. The full variable domain, its missing parts supplied by reference TRBV5-1 and TRBJ1-4, is KAGVTQTPRYLIKTRGQQVTLSCSPISGHRSVSWYQQTPGQGLQFLFEYFSETQRNKGNFPGRFSGRQFSNSRSEMNVSTLELGDSALYLCASSRSTRGRGDEKLFFGSGTQLSVL.

The chain couples TRBV18 to TRBJ2-7, with D unclear. This CDR3 comprises 13 residues. V was shortened by 3 bases and J by 1 base, with 7 bases between the two germline ends. Germline CDR1 and CDR2: KGHSH and LQKENI. CDR3 protein: CASSPRQSYEQYF. The CDR3 DNA reads as TGTGCCAGCTCACCGAGGCAGTCCTACGAGCAGTACTTC.

This sequence joins TRBV7-9 and TRBJ2-2; maybe TRBD1 (6 bases). The CDR3 runs 15 residues. Between the trimmed V and J ends, which lost 5 bases and 9 bases, there was a span of 19 bases. In germline, CDR1 is SEHNR, CDR2 FQNEAQ (reference sequence). Here the CDR3 reads CASSPTGQSTRELFF. The DNA of the CDR3 is TGTGCCAGCAGCCCAACCGGACAGTCGACAAGGGAGCTGTTTTTT.

The genes are TRBV4-3 and TRBJ2-3, with D possibly matching TRBD1 (5 bases). The V gene lost 0 bases and the J gene lost 1 base, with 11 bases spanning the gap. The CDR3 contains 16 residues. Germline V CDR1 and CDR2: LGHNA, YSLEER. CDR3 residues: CASSQEFQGGTDTQYF. The CDR3, as DNA: TGCGCCAGCAGCCAAGAATTCCAGGGCGGCACAGATACGCAGTATTTT.

The genes are TRBV9 and TRBJ2-3, with 8 positions matching TRBD2. The CDR3 is made up of 16 amino acids. The V and J ends lost 3 bases and 2 bases, in that order; junction bases with no gene match: 8. Germline V CDR1 and CDR2: SGDLS, YYNGEE. For the CDR3, the DNA is TGTGCCAGCAGCGCACGACTAGCGACCACCACAGATACGCAGTATTTT. Its translation is CASSARLATTTDTQYF.

The chain recombines TRBV5-1 with TRBJ1-1, with D perhaps TRBD1 (5 bases). Germline CDR1 is SGHRS and CDR2 is YFSETQ. Trimming stripped 3 bases from V and 1 base from J, with 19 bases between. The CDR3 totals 17 residues. The CDR3, as DNA: TGCGCCAGCAGCTCATCGGTGGTCCGGGGCGAGAACACTGAAGCTTTCTTT. Amino acids: CASSSSVVRGENTEAFF.